Given below is one T cell receptor (beta chain) in context. The sample originates from a study of blood T cell repertoires in COVID-19. On the study more broadly: Donors in Cohort 3 counted as recovered after two negative PCRs, clearance, or symptom resolution. Samples came from the United States, Italy and Spain, spanning acute and convalescent COVID-19.

Using immunoSEQ multiplex PCR, the repertoire was profiled, and TCRdb retains in-frame clones only, with some absent. The sample contains hundreds of thousands of clones, around 87% of which appear only once. Categorization into cohorts depended on clinical history that participants reported. The TCR sequence derives from a middle-aged man in a cohort exposed to, infected with or recovered from COVID-19 (not recorded which). Sample: PBMCs or T cells enriched from blood (not recorded which).

The CDR3 DNA is TGTGCCTGGAAACGGGGTAGCTACACCTTC. Translating it yields CAWKRGSYTF. The chain joins TRBV30 to TRBJ1-2; D is unclear. Trimming cost V 4 bases and J 9 bases, with 9 bases left between them. The CDR3 has 10 amino acids. Germline V gene lookup returns CDR1 GTSNPN and CDR2 SVGIG (reference sequence).